The sequence of this T cell receptor (beta chain) was determined in a study of T cell responses to AZD1222 COVID-19 vaccine. Study observations and caveats: Most donors were white British, females outnumbered males, and clonal diversity was possibly underestimated. Spike regions recognized by vaccine-associated CD4 TCRs spanned the protein, led by 160-218 and 743-854. Two AZD1222 administrations were followed by greater Spike-specific TCR breadth and depth. Only a handful of people who got AZD1222 tested seropositive at baseline.

There are a few counts of this clone. Antigen: not known. Assay used: immunoSEQ multiplex PCR; TCRdb lists only in-frame clones, some missing. The table has about 150,000 clones, about 89% seen once; the top ten hold about 4.7%. Germline loops: CDR1 SGHKS, CDR2 YYEKEE (reference sequence). V shed 1 base, J shed 0 bases, and the junction held 10 bases outside the gene matches. CDR3 length equals 18 residues. V and J are TRBV5-5 and TRBJ2-3; 8 nucleotides align to TRBD2. Here the sequenced sample was peripheral blood, taken on day 0 of AZD1222 vaccination. The source is an adult in good health. The CDR3: CASSLPRGRPSSTDTQYF. DNA for the CDR3: TGTGCCAGCAGCTTGCCCCGCGGGAGGCCAAGTAGCACAGATACGCAGTATTTT.